This T cell receptor (beta chain) originates from a study of a mutant IDH1 vaccine in newly diagnosed glioma. Overall study: Treated patients showed a male proportion of around 60%, a female proportion of roughly 38%, and a mean age of about 44 years. Prior therapy was radiotherapy, temozolomide, or both; most received both. Whole-study findings and limits: Vaccination elicited immune responses in approximately 92% of patients.

The protocol was immunoSEQ multiplex PCR, while the TCRdb copy is restricted to in-frame clones and leaves out a portion. This table holds about 88,000 clones, around 80% found once. V lost 3 bases to trimming and J lost 4 bases, with 14 bases between them. This CDR3 spans 15 amino acids. CDR1 and CDR2 from the germline V gene are SGHDT and YYEEEE. Time point denoted: baseline, week 1 (first vaccination visit). As for treatment: pre-vaccination baseline after standard-of-care therapy. Notes on this clone: Its specificity is unknown.

This receptor was taken from a middle-aged man with glioma. Some clones in this sample may be carry-over from other donors' samples. Sample: PBMCs, taken from a glioma patient treated with radiotherapy, temozolomide or both. The chain has TRBV5-6 and TRBJ2-4; perhaps TRBD1 as D (6 bases). The DNA for the CDR3 is TGTGCCAGCAGCTCGATACAGGGTGTAAAAAACATTCAGTACTTC. It encodes CASSSIQGVKNIQYF.